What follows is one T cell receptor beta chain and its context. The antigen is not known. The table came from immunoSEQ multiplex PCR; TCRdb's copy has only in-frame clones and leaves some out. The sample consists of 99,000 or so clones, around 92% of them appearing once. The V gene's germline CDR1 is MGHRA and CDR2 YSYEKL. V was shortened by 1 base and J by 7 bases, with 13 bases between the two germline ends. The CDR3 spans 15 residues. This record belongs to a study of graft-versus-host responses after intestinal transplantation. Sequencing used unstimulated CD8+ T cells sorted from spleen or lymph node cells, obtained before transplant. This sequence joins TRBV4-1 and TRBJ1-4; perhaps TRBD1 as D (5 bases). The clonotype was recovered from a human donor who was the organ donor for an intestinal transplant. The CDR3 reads CASSQVPGEVEKLFF. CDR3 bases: TGCGCCAGCAGCCAAGTCCCGGGGGAAGTTGAAAAACTGTTTTTT.